Here is one T cell receptor (beta chain) with its context. What it binds is unknown. The sample comes from a study of T cells after yellow fever vaccination. Study outcomes and limitations: The booster saw the reappearance of most primary-vaccination clones (roughly 96% CD4, about 90% CD8). A minor fraction of clonotypes spanned both CD4 and CD8 compartments. By day 5 rather than day 15, the secondary response had peaked, though it was weaker.

Conversion of TCR transcripts into cDNA relied on 5'RACE template switching, which added a universal primer site and UMIs. TCRdb fed the 5' RACE reads into MiXCR, producing one record per CDR3 protein. Altogether a few hundred thousand distinct CDR3 sequences are present, about a sixth being singletons, with the ten largest covering around a sixth. Unmatched junction bases numbered 6, after V lost 6 bases and J lost 3 bases. The CDR3 extends over 15 amino acids. J is TRBJ1-5 and V is TRBV12-3 or TRBV12-4; TRBD1 agrees at 9 bases. This TCR was sampled from a man younger than 35 who received the YFV17D yellow fever vaccine. This specimen was PBMCs, taken 4 to 6 days after the first yellow fever vaccination. In DNA, the CDR3 is TGTGCCAGCAGGTCGACAGGGGGGGACAATCAGCCCCAGCATTTT. The encoded protein is CASRSTGGDNQPQHF.